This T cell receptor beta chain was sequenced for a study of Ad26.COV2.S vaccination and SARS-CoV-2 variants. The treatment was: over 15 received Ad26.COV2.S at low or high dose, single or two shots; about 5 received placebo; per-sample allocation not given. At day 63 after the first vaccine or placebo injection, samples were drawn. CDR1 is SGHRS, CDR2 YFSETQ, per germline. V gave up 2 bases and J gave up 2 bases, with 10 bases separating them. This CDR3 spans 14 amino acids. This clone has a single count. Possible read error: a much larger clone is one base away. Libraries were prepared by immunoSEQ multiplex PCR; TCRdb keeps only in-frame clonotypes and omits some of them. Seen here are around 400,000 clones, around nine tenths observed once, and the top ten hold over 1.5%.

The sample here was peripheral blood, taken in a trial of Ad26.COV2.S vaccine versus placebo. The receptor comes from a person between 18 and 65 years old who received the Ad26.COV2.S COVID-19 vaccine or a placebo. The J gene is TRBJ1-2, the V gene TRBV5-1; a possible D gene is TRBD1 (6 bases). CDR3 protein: CASSLGGQNYGYTF. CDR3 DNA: TGCGCCAGCAGCTTAGGTGGACAGAACTATGGCTACACCTTC.